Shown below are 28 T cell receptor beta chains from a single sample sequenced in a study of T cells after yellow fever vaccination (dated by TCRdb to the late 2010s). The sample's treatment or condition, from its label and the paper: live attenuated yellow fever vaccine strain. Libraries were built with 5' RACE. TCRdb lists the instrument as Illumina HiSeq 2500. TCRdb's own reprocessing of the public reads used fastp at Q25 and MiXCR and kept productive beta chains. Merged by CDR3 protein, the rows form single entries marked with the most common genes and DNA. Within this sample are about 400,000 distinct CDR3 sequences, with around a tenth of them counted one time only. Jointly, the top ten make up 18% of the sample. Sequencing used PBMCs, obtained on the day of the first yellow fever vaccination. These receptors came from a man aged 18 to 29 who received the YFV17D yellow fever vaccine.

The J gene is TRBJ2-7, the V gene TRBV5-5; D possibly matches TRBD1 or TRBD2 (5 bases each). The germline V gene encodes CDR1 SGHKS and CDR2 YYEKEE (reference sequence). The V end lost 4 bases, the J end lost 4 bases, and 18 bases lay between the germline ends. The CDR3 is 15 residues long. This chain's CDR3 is CASSRLGVSAYEQYV. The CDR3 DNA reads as TGTGCCAGCAGCCGCCTGGGGGTCTCGGCGTACGAGCAGTACGTC.

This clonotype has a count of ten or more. The CDR3 region is CASSLSRGGEQYV. The CDR3 DNA sequence: TGTGCCAGCAGCTTGTCTCGGGGGGGAGAGCAGTACGTC. The chain links TRBV5-4 to TRBJ2-7, with TRBD2 identical over 8 bases. CDR3 length equals 13 residues. The V segment lost 1 base and the J segment 7 bases; nucleotides outside the gene matches: 4. Looked up from germline, CDR1 is SGHNT and CDR2 is YYREEE (reference sequence).

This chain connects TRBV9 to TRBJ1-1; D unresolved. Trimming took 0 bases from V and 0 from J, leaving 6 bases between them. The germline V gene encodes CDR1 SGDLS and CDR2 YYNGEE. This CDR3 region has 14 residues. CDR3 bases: TGTGCCAGCAGCGTAGGCAGAATGAACACTGAAGCTTTCTTT. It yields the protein CASSVGRMNTEAFF.

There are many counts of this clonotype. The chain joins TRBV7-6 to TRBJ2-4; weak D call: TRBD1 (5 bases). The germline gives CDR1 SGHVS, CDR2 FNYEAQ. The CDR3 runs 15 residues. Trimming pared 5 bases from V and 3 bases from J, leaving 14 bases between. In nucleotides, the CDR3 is TGTGCCAGCAGCCCCCTGGAAGGGGTCAAAAACATTCAGTACTTC. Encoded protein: CASSPLEGVKNIQYF. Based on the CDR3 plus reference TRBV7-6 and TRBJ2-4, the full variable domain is GAGVSQSPRYKVTKRGQDVALRCDPISGHVSLYWYRQALGQGPEFLTYFNYEAQQDKSGLPNDRFSAERPEGSISTLTIQRTEQRDSAMYRCASSPLEGVKNIQYFGAGTRLSVL.

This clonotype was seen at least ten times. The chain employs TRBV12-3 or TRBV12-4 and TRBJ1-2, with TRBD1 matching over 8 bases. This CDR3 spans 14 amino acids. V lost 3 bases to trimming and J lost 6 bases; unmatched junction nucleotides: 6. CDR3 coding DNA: TGTGCCAGCAGTTTCCAGGGGGCAGGGAATGGCTACACCTTC. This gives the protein CASSFQGAGNGYTF.

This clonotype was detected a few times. CDR3 nucleotide sequence: TGTGCCAGCAGAGGCTGGTCACCCCTCCACTTT. It specifies CASRGWSPLHF. The chain joins TRBV6-2 or TRBV6-3 to TRBJ1-6; D is unresolved. Germline loops: CDR1 MNHEY, CDR2 SVGEGT. Deletions cut 6 bases from V and 10 bases from J, with 7 bases between. CDR3 length: 11 amino acids.

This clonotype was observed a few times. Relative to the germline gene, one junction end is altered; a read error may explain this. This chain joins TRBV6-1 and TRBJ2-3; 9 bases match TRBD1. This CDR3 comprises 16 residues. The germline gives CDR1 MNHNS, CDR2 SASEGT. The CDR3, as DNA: TGTGCCAGCAGAGAAGGGACAGGGACCCGCACAGATACGCAGTATTTT. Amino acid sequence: CASREGTGTRTDTQYF.

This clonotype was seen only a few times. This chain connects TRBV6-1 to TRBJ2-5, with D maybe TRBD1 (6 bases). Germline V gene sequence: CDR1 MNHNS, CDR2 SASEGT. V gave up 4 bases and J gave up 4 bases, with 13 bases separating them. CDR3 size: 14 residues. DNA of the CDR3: TGTGCCAGCAGTGGTAGCTGGACAGTAGAGACCCAGTACTTC. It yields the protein CASSGSWTVETQYF.

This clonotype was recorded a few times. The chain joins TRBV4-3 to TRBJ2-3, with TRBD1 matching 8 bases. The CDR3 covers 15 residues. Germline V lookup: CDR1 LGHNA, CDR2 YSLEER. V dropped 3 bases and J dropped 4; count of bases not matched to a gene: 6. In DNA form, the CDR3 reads TGCGCCAGCAGCCATAGACAGGGGCAGGCAGATACGCAGTATTTT. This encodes CASSHRQGQADTQYF.

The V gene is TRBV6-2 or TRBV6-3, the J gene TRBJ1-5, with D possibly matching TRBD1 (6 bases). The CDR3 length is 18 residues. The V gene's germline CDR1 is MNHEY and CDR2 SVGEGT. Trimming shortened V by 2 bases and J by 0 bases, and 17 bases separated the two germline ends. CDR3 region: CASSYVTGRVYSNQPQHF. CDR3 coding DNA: TGTGCCAGCAGTTACGTGACAGGAAGAGTGTATAGCAATCAGCCCCAGCATTTT.

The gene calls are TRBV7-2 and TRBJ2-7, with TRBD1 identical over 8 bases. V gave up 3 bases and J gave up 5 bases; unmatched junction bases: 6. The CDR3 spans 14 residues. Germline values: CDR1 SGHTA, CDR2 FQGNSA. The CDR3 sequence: CASSFHRGMNEQYF. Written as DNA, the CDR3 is TGTGCCAGCAGCTTCCACAGGGGGATGAACGAGCAGTACTTC.

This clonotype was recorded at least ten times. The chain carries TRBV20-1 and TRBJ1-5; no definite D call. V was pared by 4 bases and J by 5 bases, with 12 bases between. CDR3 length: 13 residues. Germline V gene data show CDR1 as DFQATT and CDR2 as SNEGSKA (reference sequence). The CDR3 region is CSATTGRYQPQHF. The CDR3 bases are TGCAGTGCTACAACTGGACGGTATCAGCCCCAGCATTTT.

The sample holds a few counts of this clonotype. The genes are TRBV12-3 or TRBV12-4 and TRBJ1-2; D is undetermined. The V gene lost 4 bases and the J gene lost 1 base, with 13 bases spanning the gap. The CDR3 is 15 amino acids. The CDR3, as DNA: TGTGCCAGCAGTTCTAGTTACGAGGTTAACTATGGCTACACCTTC. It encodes CASSSSYEVNYGYTF.

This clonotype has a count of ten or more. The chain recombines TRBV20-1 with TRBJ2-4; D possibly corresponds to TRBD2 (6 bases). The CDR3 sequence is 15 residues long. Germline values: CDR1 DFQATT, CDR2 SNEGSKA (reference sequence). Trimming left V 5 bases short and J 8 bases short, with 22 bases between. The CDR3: CSARVWRDSRDIQYF. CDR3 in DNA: TGCAGTGCTCGGGTTTGGAGGGACTCAAGGGACATTCAGTACTTC.

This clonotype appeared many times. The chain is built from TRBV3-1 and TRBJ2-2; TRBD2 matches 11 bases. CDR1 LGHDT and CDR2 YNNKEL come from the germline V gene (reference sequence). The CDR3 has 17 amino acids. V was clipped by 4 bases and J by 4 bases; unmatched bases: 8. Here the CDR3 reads CASSPHTSGGVTGELFF. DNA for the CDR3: TGTGCCAGCAGCCCTCATACTAGCGGGGGCGTCACCGGGGAGCTGTTTTTT.

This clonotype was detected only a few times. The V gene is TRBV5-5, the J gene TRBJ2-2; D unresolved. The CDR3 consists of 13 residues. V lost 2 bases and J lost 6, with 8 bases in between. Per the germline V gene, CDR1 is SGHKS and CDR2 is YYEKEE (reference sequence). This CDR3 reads CASSLVVSGELFF. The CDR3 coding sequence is TGTGCCAGCAGCTTAGTGGTTTCCGGGGAGCTGTTTTTT.

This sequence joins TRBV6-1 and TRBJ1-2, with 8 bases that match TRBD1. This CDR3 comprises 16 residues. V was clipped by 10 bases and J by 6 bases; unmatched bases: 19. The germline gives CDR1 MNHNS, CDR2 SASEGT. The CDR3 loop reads CATSYLRTGRDDGYTF. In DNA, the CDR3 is TGTGCCACTTCTTACCTACGGACAGGGAGAGATGATGGCTACACCTTC.

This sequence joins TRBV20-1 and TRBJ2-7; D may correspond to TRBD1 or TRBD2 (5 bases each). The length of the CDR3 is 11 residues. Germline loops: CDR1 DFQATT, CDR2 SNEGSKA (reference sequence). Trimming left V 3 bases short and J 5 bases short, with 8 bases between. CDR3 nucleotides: TGCAGTGCTAGGGGGCGGGACGAGCAGTACTTC. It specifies CSARGRDEQYF.

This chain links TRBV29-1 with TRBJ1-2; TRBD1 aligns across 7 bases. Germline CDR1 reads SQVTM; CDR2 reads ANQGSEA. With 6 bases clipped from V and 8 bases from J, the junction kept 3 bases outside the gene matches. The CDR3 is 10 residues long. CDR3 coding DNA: TGCAGCGTAGGACAGGACGGCTACACCTTC. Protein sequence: CSVGQDGYTF.

The CDR3 DNA follows: TGTGCCAGCAGTTCCCAGGGTCCGCACACTGAAGCTTTCTTT. It codes for CASSSQGPHTEAFF. This chain joins TRBV28 and TRBJ1-1, with D maybe TRBD1 (5 bases). V shed 4 bases and J shed 3 bases, with 12 bases lying between them. The CDR3 covers 14 residues. Per germline, CDR1 MDHEN and CDR2 SYDVKM.

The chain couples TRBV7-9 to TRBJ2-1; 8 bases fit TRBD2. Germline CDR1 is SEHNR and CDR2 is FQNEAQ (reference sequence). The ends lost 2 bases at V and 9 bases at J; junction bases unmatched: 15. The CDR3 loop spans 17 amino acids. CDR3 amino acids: CASSLLGLEGAHGEQFF. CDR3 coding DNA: TGTGCCAGCAGCTTATTGGGACTAGAAGGGGCCCACGGTGAGCAGTTCTTC.

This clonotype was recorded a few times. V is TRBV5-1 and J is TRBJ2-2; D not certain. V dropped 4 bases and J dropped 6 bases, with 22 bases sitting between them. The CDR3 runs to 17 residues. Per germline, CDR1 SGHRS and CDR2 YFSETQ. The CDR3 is CASSPSRSTVIPGELFF. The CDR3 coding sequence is TGCGCCAGCAGCCCCTCTCGCTCTACAGTAATACCCGGGGAGCTGTTTTTT.

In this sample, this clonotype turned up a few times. DNA for the CDR3: TGTGCCAGCAGTAAGGCAGATAATGAAAAACTGTTTTTT. The encoded protein is CASSKADNEKLFF. The rearrangement joins TRBV2 to TRBJ1-4; D gene unclear. From germline, CDR1 is SNHLY and CDR2 FYNNEI. V lost 5 bases and J lost 4, with 8 bases in between. CDR3 length: 13 amino acids.

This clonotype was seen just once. The chain's CDR3 is CASSYGRGLLWTDTQYF. CDR3 in DNA: TGTGCCAGCAGTTACGGGCGGGGGCTTTTGTGGACAGATACGCAGTATTTT. The chain couples TRBV6-5 to TRBJ2-3; D possibly corresponds to TRBD2 (7 bases). Germline lookup yields CDR1 MNHEY and CDR2 SVGAGI. V lost 2 bases and J 3 bases, leaving 18 bases between the germline ends. The CDR3 extends over 17 amino acids.

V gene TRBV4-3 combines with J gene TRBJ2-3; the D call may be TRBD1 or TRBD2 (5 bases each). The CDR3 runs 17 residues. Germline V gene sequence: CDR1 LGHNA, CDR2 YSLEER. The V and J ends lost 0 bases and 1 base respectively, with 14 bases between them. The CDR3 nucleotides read TGCGCCAGCAGCCAAGATTTTTCCGGGGCCGGCACAGATACGCAGTATTTT. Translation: CASSQDFSGAGTDTQYF.

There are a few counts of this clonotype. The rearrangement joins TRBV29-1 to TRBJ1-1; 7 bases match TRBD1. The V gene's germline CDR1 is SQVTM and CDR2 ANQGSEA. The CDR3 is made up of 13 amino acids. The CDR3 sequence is CIARGQQLTEAFF. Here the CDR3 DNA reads TGCATCGCCCGGGGACAGCAGTTAACTGAAGCTTTCTTT. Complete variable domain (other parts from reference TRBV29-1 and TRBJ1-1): SAVISQKPSRDICQRGTSLTIQCQVDSQVTMMFWYRQQPGQSLTLIATANQGSEATYESGFVIDKFPISRPNLTFSTLTVSNMSPEDSSIYLCIARGQQLTEAFFGQGTRLTVV.

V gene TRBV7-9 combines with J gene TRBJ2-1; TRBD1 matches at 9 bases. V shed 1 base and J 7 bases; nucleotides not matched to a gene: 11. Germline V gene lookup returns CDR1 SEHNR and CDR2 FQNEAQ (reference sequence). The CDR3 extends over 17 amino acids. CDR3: CASSLGVGTGKWNEQFF. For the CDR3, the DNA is TGTGCCAGCAGCTTAGGTGTTGGGACAGGGAAGTGGAATGAGCAGTTCTTC.

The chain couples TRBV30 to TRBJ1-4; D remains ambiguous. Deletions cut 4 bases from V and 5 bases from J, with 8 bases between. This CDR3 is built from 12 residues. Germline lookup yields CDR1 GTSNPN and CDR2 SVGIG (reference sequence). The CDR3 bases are TGTGCCTGGAAGCGGGCAAATGAAAAACTGTTTTTT. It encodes CAWKRANEKLFF.